The 25 T cell receptor beta chains in this list originate from one sample, sequenced in a study of blood T cell repertoires in COVID-19. Data came from immunoSEQ multiplex PCR; TCRdb stores just in-frame clones and leaves some out. Altogether about 77,000 clones are present, over 85% being singletons, with the ten largest covering 15% to 20%. Input material: peripheral blood. The receptors originated from a woman older than 75 with active or convalescent COVID-19.

The genes are TRBV5-1 and TRBJ2-6, with unresolved D. Germline V CDR1 and CDR2: SGHRS, YFSETQ. This CDR3 is 16 amino acids long. V was trimmed by 0 bases and J by 5 bases, leaving 12 bases between them. CDR3 in amino acids: CASSLDGLIRANVLTF. CDR3 bases: TGCGCCAGCAGCTTGGACGGTTTGATAAGGGCCAACGTCCTGACTTTC. Using reference TRBV5-1 and TRBJ2-6 for the parts outside the CDR3, the full variable domain is KAGVTQTPRYLIKTRGQQVTLSCSPISGHRSVSWYQQTPGQGLQFLFEYFSETQRNKGNFPGRFSGRQFSNSRSEMNVSTLELGDSALYLCASSLDGLIRANVLTFGAGSRLTVL.

The rearrangement links TRBV27 to TRBJ1-6; a possible D gene is TRBD1 (5 bases). The CDR3 covers 17 residues. CDR1 is MNHEY and CDR2 is SMNVEV in the germline V gene (reference sequence). The V end was cut by 0 bases, the J end by 8 bases, with 17 bases between. CDR3: CASSLSAGVSRDSPLHF. DNA for the CDR3: TGTGCCAGCAGTTTATCAGCGGGGGTTAGCAGGGATTCACCCCTCCACTTT.

This rearrangement joins TRBV28 to TRBJ1-5; D might be TRBD1 (6 bases). Germline CDR1 reads MDHEN; CDR2 reads SYDVKM. The CDR3 length is 16 residues. V was trimmed by 3 bases and J by 2 bases, leaving 14 bases between them. CDR3: CASSFLQGTGNQPQHF. In DNA form, the CDR3 reads TGTGCCAGCAGTTTCTTACAGGGAACGGGCAATCAGCCCCAGCATTTT.

Here the CDR3 reads CASSSSGASYNEQFF. The CDR3 nucleotides are TGTGCCAGCAGCTCCAGCGGGGCCTCCTACAATGAGCAGTTCTTC. J is TRBJ2-1 and V is TRBV7-2; TRBD2 aligns across 7 bases. The CDR3 is made up of 15 amino acids. The germline V gene has CDR1 SGHTA and CDR2 FQGNSA. V shed 4 bases and J 0 bases; nucleotides not matched to a gene: 3. Filled out from reference TRBV7-2 and TRBJ2-1, the complete variable domain reads GAGVSQSPSNKVTEKGKDVELRCDPISGHTALYWYRQSLGQGLEFLIYFQGNSAPDKSGLPSDRFSAERTGGSVSTLTIQRTQQEDSAVYLCASSSSGASYNEQFFGPGTRLTVL.

The V gene is TRBV7-2, the J gene TRBJ2-7; TRBD1 is a possible D gene (6 bases). Trimming took 4 bases from V and 6 from J, leaving 16 bases between them. In germline, CDR1 is SGHTA, CDR2 FQGNSA. The length of the CDR3 is 14 residues. The CDR3 loop is CASSSRGYPGEQYF. The CDR3 nucleotides read TGTGCCAGCAGCTCGAGGGGGTATCCAGGCGAGCAGTACTTC.

CDR3 protein: CASSFGSGGLGDTQYF. As DNA, the CDR3 is TGTGCCAGCAGCTTTGGGAGCGGGGGGCTGGGGGATACGCAGTATTTT. The chain has TRBV7-6 and TRBJ2-3; 9 positions agree with TRBD2. Germline V gene lookup returns CDR1 SGHVS and CDR2 FNYEAQ. The CDR3 spans 16 residues. Trimming at V came to 3 bases and at J to 6 bases, leaving 10 bases not matched to a gene.

The rearrangement links TRBV5-5 to TRBJ2-7, with D possibly being TRBD2 (6 bases). The ends were cut back, 3 bases at V and 4 bases at J, with 11 bases in the middle. Germline CDR1 reads SGHKS; CDR2 reads YYEKEE (reference sequence). The CDR3 extends over 13 amino acids. The chain's CDR3 is CASSSGLEYEQYF. In DNA, the CDR3 is TGTGCCAGCAGCTCGGGACTCGAGTACGAGCAGTACTTC.

The rearrangement joins TRBV2 to TRBJ2-7; TRBD2 aligns across 11 bases. Germline V gene sequence: CDR1 SNHLY, CDR2 FYNNEI. There are 13 residues in the CDR3. The V gene end was trimmed by 8 bases and the J gene end by 0 bases; junction bases not matched to a gene: 0. The CDR3 spells CASGTSGSYEQYF. For the CDR3, the DNA is TGTGCCAGCGGGACTAGCGGCTCCTACGAGCAGTACTTC.

The chain recombines TRBV2 with TRBJ2-3; D ambiguous. Germline V gene sequence: CDR1 SNHLY, CDR2 FYNNEI. This CDR3 has 16 amino acids. V was cut by 7 bases and J by 0 bases, with 17 bases left in between. The DNA for the CDR3 is TGTGCCAGCATTCGGAACGAGCGCGTTAGCACAGATACGCAGTATTTT. This encodes CASIRNERVSTDTQYF.

This chain links TRBV6-5 with TRBJ2-1; 7 nucleotides agree with TRBD2. Germline V lookup: CDR1 MNHEY, CDR2 SVGAGI. The CDR3 totals 14 residues. J lost 7 bases, V lost 5 bases, and 8 bases had no gene match. The CDR3 region is CASSPPGLYNEQFF. The CDR3 nucleotides read TGTGCCAGCAGTCCGCCGGGACTATATAATGAGCAGTTCTTC.

This rearrangement joins TRBV5-4 to TRBJ2-1; no clear D. Trimming left V 3 bases short and J 8 bases short, with 18 bases between. The CDR3 sequence is 15 residues long. CDR1 and CDR2 from the germline V gene are SGHNT and YYREEE (reference sequence). CDR3 sequence: CASSSPYVGRDEQFF. The CDR3 nucleotides read TGTGCCAGCAGCTCCCCCTACGTGGGTCGGGATGAGCAGTTCTTC.

This clone was seen more than once but under ten times. The V and J genes are TRBV29-1 and TRBJ1-4; no definite D call. This CDR3 has 13 amino acids. Germline lookup yields CDR1 SQVTM and CDR2 ANQGSEA. The CDR3, as DNA: TGCAGTGCGTCCGGAGGAGTCAATGAAAAACTGTTTTTT. It encodes CSASGGVNEKLFF.

V gene TRBV28 combines with J gene TRBJ1-2; D is ambiguous. The CDR3 consists of 15 residues. Germline V gene sequence: CDR1 MDHEN, CDR2 SYDVKM. V was shortened by 4 bases and J by 4 bases, with 16 bases between the two germline ends. The CDR3 nucleotides read TGTGCCAGCAGTTCCGACACTCCCAGAGCCTATGGCTACACCTTC. Its protein is CASSSDTPRAYGYTF.

This rearrangement joins TRBV4-1 to TRBJ2-7, with D tentatively TRBD1 (6 bases). The germline CDR1 and CDR2 sequences are MGHRA and YSYEKL. There are 15 residues in the CDR3. Between the trimmed V and J ends, which lost 2 bases and 1 base, there was a span of 12 bases. The CDR3 sequence is CASSQPGQGSYEQYF. The CDR3 DNA reads as TGCGCCAGCAGCCAACCGGGACAAGGATCCTACGAGCAGTACTTC.

This clone was picked up a small number of times. J is TRBJ2-7 and V is TRBV30, with 8 bases matching TRBD1. The CDR3 is 13 residues long. The V gene's germline CDR1 is GTSNPN and CDR2 SVGIG (reference sequence). Trimming cost V 1 base and J 8 bases; bases outside gene matches: 7. CDR3 DNA: TGTGCCTGGAGTGCAGGACAGGGTCAGAAGCAGTACTTC. Amino acid sequence: CAWSAGQGQKQYF.

This rearrangement joins TRBV11-2 to TRBJ2-2; D is uncertain. Trimming shortened V by 2 bases and J by 1 base, and 5 bases separated the two germline ends. The CDR3 totals 14 residues. Per the germline V gene, CDR1 is SGHAT and CDR2 is FQNNGV. CDR3 coding DNA: TGTGCCAGCAGCTTAACGGGGAACACCGGGGAGCTGTTTTTT. Amino acids: CASSLTGNTGELFF.

V usage is TRBV7-2 and J usage is TRBJ2-5, with D perhaps matching TRBD1 (5 bases). Germline loops: CDR1 SGHTA, CDR2 FQGNSA. The CDR3 contains 13 residues. Trimming cost V 5 bases and J 1 base, with 8 bases left between them. CDR3 loop: CASSTGAQETQYF. CDR3 bases: TGTGCCAGCAGCACTGGGGCCCAAGAGACCCAGTACTTC. Based on the CDR3 plus reference TRBV7-2 and TRBJ2-5, the full variable domain is GAGVSQSPSNKVTEKGKDVELRCDPISGHTALYWYRQSLGQGLEFLIYFQGNSAPDKSGLPSDRFSAERTGGSVSTLTIQRTQQEDSAVYLCASSTGAQETQYFGPGTRLLVL.

The gene calls are TRBV12-3 or TRBV12-4 and TRBJ1-2; 7 nucleotides match TRBD1. This CDR3 comprises 13 residues. V dropped 5 bases and J dropped 4; count of bases not matched to a gene: 4. This CDR3 is CASSKTGTYGYTF. The CDR3 bases are TGTGCCAGCAGTAAGACAGGGACCTATGGCTACACCTTC.

The chain combines TRBV27 with TRBJ1-1; a weak D match, TRBD1 (5 bases). CDR3 length: 15 amino acids. Germline V lookup: CDR1 MNHEY, CDR2 SMNVEV (reference sequence). Trimming left V 7 bases short and J 6 bases short, with 21 bases between. Written as DNA, the CDR3 is TGTGCCAGCACCTCCCCACGGCGGGGGACCGCTGAAGCTTTCTTT. Protein: CASTSPRRGTAEAFF.

The rearrangement joins TRBV12-5 to TRBJ1-2, with a possible D match to TRBD1 (6 bases). Germline V lookup: CDR1 LGHNT, CDR2 FRNRAP. The CDR3 contains 12 residues. V dropped 0 bases and J dropped 8 bases, with 7 bases sitting between them. CDR3 amino acids: CASGLVGGGYTF. As DNA, the CDR3 is TGTGCTAGTGGTTTGGTAGGGGGAGGCTACACCTTC.

The chain couples TRBV7-9 to TRBJ1-1, with D perhaps matching TRBD1 (5 bases). The germline CDR1 and CDR2 sequences are SEHNR and FQNEAQ (reference sequence). V was trimmed by 1 base and J by 1 base, leaving 10 bases between them. The CDR3 totals 15 residues. As DNA, the CDR3 is TGTGCCAGCAGCTTAGAAAGGCAGGGGAACACTGAAGCTTTCTTT. It codes for CASSLERQGNTEAFF. The variable domain in full, completed from reference TRBV7-9 and TRBJ1-1, reads DTGVSQNPRHKITKRGQNVTFRCDPISEHNRLYWYRQTLGQGPEFLTYFQNEAQLEKSRLLSDRFSAERPKGSFSTLEIQRTEQGDSAMYLCASSLERQGNTEAFFGQGTRLTVV.

The chain carries TRBV5-1 and TRBJ1-1, with TRBD1 as a possible D gene (6 bases). Germline V CDR1 and CDR2: SGHRS, YFSETQ. The CDR3 extends over 16 amino acids. The germline V and J ends were trimmed by 3 bases and 5 bases, with 20 bases remaining between them. As DNA, the CDR3 is TGCGCCAGCAGCTATCCAGGACAGCGGATGGGGACTGAAGCTTTCTTT. It encodes CASSYPGQRMGTEAFF.

This clone has more than one count but fewer than ten. J is TRBJ2-7 and V is TRBV5-1, with 9 bases that match TRBD1. CDR1 SGHRS and CDR2 YFSETQ come from the germline V gene. The V segment lost 4 bases and the J segment 6 bases; nucleotides outside the gene matches: 8. The CDR3 has 14 residues. This CDR3 is CASSPPGQGLEQYF. CDR3 coding DNA: TGCGCCAGCAGCCCCCCGGGACAGGGACTCGAGCAGTACTTC.

This sequence joins TRBV21-1 and TRBJ1-6; TRBD1 is the table's D call, not checked against the DNA. TRBV21-1 is a pseudogene. CDR3 length: 15 amino acids. Here the CDR3 reads CASSSRQGPNSPLHF. The DNA of the CDR3 is TGTGCCAGCAGCAGTCGACAGGGCCCAAATTCACCCCTCCACTTT.

The table lists this clone with a count of one. J is TRBJ1-3 and V is TRBV2, with a weak D call TRBD1 (5 bases). Germline loops: CDR1 SNHLY, CDR2 FYNNEI. The CDR3 extends over 16 amino acids. With 5 bases removed from V and 0 bases from J, the gap between germline ends came to 14 bases. The CDR3: CASSRQGKNSGNTIYF. The CDR3 DNA sequence: TGTGCCAGCAGTCGCCAGGGAAAGAACTCTGGAAACACCATATATTTT.